This T cell receptor beta chain was sequenced for a study of blood T cell repertoires in COVID-19. TCRdb keeps only in-frame clones here, not all; method: immunoSEQ multiplex PCR. The sample consists of 210,000 or so clones, around nine tenths of them appearing once. The V end was cut by 4 bases, the J end by 0 bases, with 6 bases between. Germline V gives CDR1 SGHTA, CDR2 FQGTGA. This CDR3 region has 13 residues. Sequencing was performed on peripheral blood. V usage is TRBV7-3 and J usage is TRBJ1-1; D remains unclear. The TCR sequence derives from a woman in her thirties or forties who had recovered from COVID-19. CDR3: CASSSQMNTEAFF. Written as DNA, the CDR3 is TGTGCCAGCAGCTCCCAAATGAACACTGAAGCTTTCTTT.